This TCR beta chain stems from a study of T cells after yellow fever vaccination. Study details: Fractions with few cells were prepared using SMART-Seq v4 Ultra Low Input.

Study results and limitations: Overall, a small share of clonotypes was seen in both CD4 and CD8 compartments. Contamination by abundant bulk-population clonotypes could be present in FACS-sorted repertoires.

In making TCR cDNA, 5'RACE template switching added a universal primer site and UMIs to it. TCRdb re-called the 5' RACE reads with MiXCR, one entry per CDR3 protein. The data show 350,000 or so distinct CDR3 sequences, with approximately 8% seen just once and 17% held by the top ten. This clonotype was picked up a small number of times. Its specificity is unknown. This CDR3 is built from 14 residues. Trimming removed 0 bases from V and 1 base from J, with 8 bases in between. CDR1 and CDR2 (germline): SGHDT, YYEEEE. The chain couples TRBV5-6 to TRBJ2-7; D is unresolved. The clonotype was recovered from a man aged 18 to 35 who received the YFV17D yellow fever vaccine. The sequencing used PBMCs, collected more than 40 days after the first yellow fever vaccination. CDR3 nucleotide sequence: TGTGCCAGCAGCTTGGTGTCAGCTTCCTACGAGCAGTACGTC. The encoded protein is CASSLVSASYEQYV.